This TCR beta chain came from a study of T cell repertoires in cytomegalovirus infection. With respect to this clonotype: A much bigger clone sits one base away, suggesting this may be a read error.

The CDR3 is 12 residues long. CDR1 and CDR2 from the germline V gene are DFQATT and SNEGSKA (reference sequence). TCRdb recomputed calls from the reads with MiXCR, one row per CDR3 protein. The sample lists about 300,000 distinct CDR3 sequences, about 9.1% occurring once. The genes are TRBV20-1 and TRBJ2-5, with D tentatively TRBD2 (5 bases). The sequence was obtained from a human donor in good health (CMV status not recorded). Some clones in this sample may be carry-over from other donors' samples. Sequencing was performed on PBMCs. CDR3 bases: TGCAGTACTAGATCCGCGGGAGAGACCCAGTACTTC. It encodes CSTRSAGETQYF.